Each of the 19 T cell receptor beta chains below was sequenced from the same sample in a study of blood T cells in healthy people across ages. PCR was performed a second time for about 6 to 12 cycles using a sample-barcoded 5' primer and a J-beta primer mix. TCRdb re-analysed the 5' RACE reads in MiXCR, keeping a single row per CDR3 protein. The data hold about 1.4 million distinct CDR3 sequences, with approximately 59% observed a single time. Material: blood. The receptors here all came from a man between 18 and 35 years old in good health.

This chain connects TRBV4-2 to TRBJ2-4; 9 bases align to TRBD1. The CDR3 totals 15 residues. V shed 4 bases and J 1 base; nucleotides not matched to a gene: 2. Germline loops: CDR1 LGHNA, CDR2 YNFKEQ. The CDR3 protein is CASSRQGEAKNIQYF. In DNA form, the CDR3 reads TGTGCCAGCAGCCGACAGGGGGAGGCCAAAAACATTCAGTACTTC.

The J gene is TRBJ1-4, the V gene TRBV12-3 or TRBV12-4; no reliable D call. The length of the CDR3 is 14 residues. V was clipped by 1 base and J by 3 bases, with 6 bases between them. This chain's CDR3 is CASSLDWSNEKLFF. The CDR3 DNA sequence: TGTGCCAGCAGTTTAGATTGGTCTAATGAAAAACTGTTTTTT.

This clonotype came up a few times. The V gene is TRBV7-2, the J gene TRBJ2-7, with 9 bases identical to TRBD1. The CDR3 covers 16 residues. V was clipped by 5 bases and J by 2 bases; unmatched bases: 10. Per the germline V gene, CDR1 is SGHTA and CDR2 is FQGNSA. In nucleotides, the CDR3 is TGTGCCAGCAGCACCAAGACAGGGGGAACCACCTACGAGCAGTACTTC. This sequence encodes CASSTKTGGTTYEQYF.

This chain joins TRBV7-2 and TRBJ2-7; D might be TRBD2 (5 bases). The end of the DNA is better explained by TRBJ2-5, so the J call may be wrong. The CDR3 has 15 residues. Germline V gene lookup returns CDR1 SGHTA and CDR2 FQGNSA. The chain's CDR3 is CASSLYEGSEQTQYF. The CDR3 region has the DNA TGTGCCAGCAGCTTATATGAGGGATCGGAACAGACCCAGTACTTC.

This clonotype has more than one count but fewer than ten. The chain recombines TRBV4-2 with TRBJ2-1; 8 bases agree with TRBD2. CDR1 and CDR2 (germline): LGHNA, YNFKEQ. The CDR3 is 14 amino acids. The V and J ends lost 3 bases and 8 bases, in that order; junction bases with no gene match: 6. The DNA of the CDR3 is TGTGCCAGCAGCCAGCGGGGGGCCGGGTATGAGCAGTTCTTC. It encodes CASSQRGAGYEQFF.

The V and J genes are TRBV6-5 and TRBJ2-5; unclear D gene. The CDR3 length is 13 residues. Trimming left V 0 bases short and J 5 bases short, with 7 bases between. CDR1 and CDR2 (germline): MNHEY, SVGAGI. The CDR3 nucleotides are TGTGCCAGCAGTTACTCGGCGAGGGAGACCCAGTACTTC. Residues: CASSYSARETQYF.

The chain links TRBV27 to TRBJ1-6; D remains ambiguous. Germline V CDR1 and CDR2: MNHEY, SMNVEV (reference sequence). This CDR3 is 13 amino acids long. With 2 bases removed from V and 7 bases from J, the gap between germline ends came to 6 bases. The CDR3 loop is CASSLMGNSPLHF. The CDR3 DNA reads as TGTGCCAGCAGTTTAATGGGAAATTCACCCCTCCACTTT.

This clonotype turned up a few times. The chain employs TRBV5-1 and TRBJ2-7, with D unresolved. V was clipped by 2 bases and J by 3 bases, with 12 bases between them. This CDR3 has 14 residues. Germline V lookup: CDR1 SGHRS, CDR2 YFSETQ. The CDR3 DNA is TGCGCCAGCAGCTTCCGTGGCGGAAGCTACGAGCAGTACTTC. It encodes CASSFRGGSYEQYF. The full variable domain, in which reference TRBV5-1 and TRBJ2-7 provide the parts outside the CDR3, is KAGVTQTPRYLIKTRGQQVTLSCSPISGHRSVSWYQQTPGQGLQFLFEYFSETQRNKGNFPGRFSGRQFSNSRSEMNVSTLELGDSALYLCASSFRGGSYEQYFGPGTRLTVT.

V is TRBV12-3 or TRBV12-4 and J is TRBJ1-4, with 9 bases matching TRBD1. The length of the CDR3 is 14 residues. Trimming took 6 bases from V and 6 from J; bases not matched to a gene: 5. The CDR3 loop reads CASSNRDRDEKLFF. The CDR3 DNA reads TGTGCCAGCAGCAACCGGGACAGGGATGAAAAACTGTTTTTT.

This clonotype was detected only a few times. The J gene is TRBJ2-5, the V gene TRBV10-3, with a tentative D call TRBD1 (6 bases). The V gene lost 4 bases and the J gene lost 4 bases, with 16 bases spanning the gap. Germline lookup yields CDR1 ENHRY and CDR2 SYGVKD. The CDR3 runs to 15 residues. CDR3 coding DNA: TGTGCCATCAGTGGGGGGCTCAGCATCAGAGAGACCCAGTACTTC. This gives the protein CAISGGLSIRETQYF.

The V and J genes are TRBV20-1 and TRBJ2-1, with 10 bases aligning to TRBD2. There are 15 residues in the CDR3. Germline assignment: CDR1 DFQATT and CDR2 SNEGSKA (reference sequence). V gave up 4 bases and J gave up 6 bases; unmatched junction bases: 9. CDR3 bases: TGCAGTGCTACAGGACTACAGCGGGAGGGCAATGAGCAGTTCTTC. It specifies CSATGLQREGNEQFF.

This chain connects TRBV6-4 to TRBJ2-1; weak D call: TRBD2 (6 bases). The germline gives CDR1 MRHNA, CDR2 SNTAGT. The CDR3 contains 15 residues. Trimming pared 3 bases from V and 6 bases from J, leaving 15 bases between. The CDR3 DNA follows: TGTGCCAGCAGTGAAATTATGCTAGCGACCAATGAGCAGTTCTTC. Translation gives CASSEIMLATNEQFF.

The chain joins TRBV29-1 to TRBJ2-7, with TRBD2 matching over 7 bases. Matching the DNA end better, TRBJ2-5 makes the J call doubtful. Germline-derived CDR1 and CDR2 are SQVTM and ANQGSEA. This CDR3 contains 11 residues. CDR3 sequence (DNA): TGCAGCGTTTTTGGGGGGGGGACCCAGTACTTC. Protein sequence: CSVFGGGTQYF.

This clonotype was counted only a few times. The chain carries TRBV6-1 and TRBJ2-5; 15 bases fit TRBD2. Losses at the gene ends were 0 bases for V and 5 bases for J; bases not matched to a gene: 4. This CDR3 is 17 amino acids long. Germline assignment: CDR1 MNHNS and CDR2 SASEGT. CDR3 nucleotide sequence: TGTGCCAGCAGTGAAGCGGGACTAGCGGGGGGCTATGAGACCCAGTACTTC. This gives the protein CASSEAGLAGGYETQYF.

The rearrangement uses TRBV20-1 and TRBJ2-4; 9 bases fit TRBD2. The end of the DNA is better explained by TRBJ2-7, so the J call may be wrong. The CDR3 extends over 17 amino acids. Per the germline V gene, CDR1 is DFQATT and CDR2 is SNEGSKA (reference sequence). CDR3 amino acids: CSAKKEASGIPPYEQYF. CDR3 nucleotide sequence: TGCAGTGCAAAGAAGGAGGCTAGCGGGATCCCTCCCTACGAGCAGTACTTC.

The chain joins TRBV28 to TRBJ2-1; possible D gene TRBD1, 6 bases. The germline V and J ends were trimmed by 5 bases and 6 bases, with 20 bases remaining between them. Per germline, CDR1 MDHEN and CDR2 SYDVKM. The CDR3 has 16 amino acids. As DNA, the CDR3 is TGTGCCAGCAGTGTATTGGGCGGACAGAAAATCAATGAGCAGTTCTTC. The encoded protein is CASSVLGGQKINEQFF.

This rearrangement joins TRBV2 to TRBJ2-5; 7 nucleotides match TRBD1. Germline V gene sequence: CDR1 SNHLY, CDR2 FYNNEI. The V gene end was trimmed by 6 bases and the J gene end by 5 bases; junction bases not matched to a gene: 9. The CDR3 totals 14 residues. The CDR3 sequence: CASRRGTVMETQYF. The CDR3 region has the DNA TGTGCCAGCAGAAGAGGGACAGTTATGGAGACCCAGTACTTC.

This clonotype was counted only a few times. The chain combines TRBV25-1 with TRBJ2-5; D perhaps matches TRBD2 (6 bases). Trimming pared 3 bases from V and 7 bases from J, leaving 12 bases between. CDR3 length: 13 amino acids. From germline, CDR1 is MGHDK and CDR2 SYGVNS. The CDR3 region is CASSDPGLTTQYF. The CDR3 DNA is TGTGCCAGCAGTGATCCGGGACTCACGACCCAGTACTTC.

This sequence joins TRBV20-1 and TRBJ2-7; the D gene is possibly TRBD1 (6 bases). Trimming removed 6 bases at V and 4 bases at J, with 19 bases between. The CDR3 contains 14 residues. Germline CDR1 is DFQATT and CDR2 is SNEGSKA (reference sequence). DNA for the CDR3: TGCAGTGCAGGCTTTCCGGGACACAAATACGAGCAGTACTTC. Translation: CSAGFPGHKYEQYF.